The present TCR beta chain was sequenced within a study of T-cell memory formation after mild COVID-19. From the 5' RACE reads, TCRdb called clonotypes with MiXCR, one entry per CDR3 protein. The profile shows hundreds of thousands of distinct CDR3 sequences, 25% to 30% of them singletons. V shed 5 bases and J shed 0 bases, with 17 bases lying between them. Germline lookup yields CDR1 SNHLY and CDR2 FYNNEI. This CDR3 spans 17 amino acids. The receptor was isolated from an adult woman who had mild COVID-19 (a few samples of this study predate the infection). Cell type and time point are not known. This sequence joins TRBV2 and TRBJ2-4, with D possibly being TRBD1 (7 bases). Sequencing was done on a sample of PBMCs or a T cell subset sorted from them (not recorded which). The CDR3 spells CASSTSGGMIAKNIQYF. In nucleotides, the CDR3 is TGTGCCAGCAGTACCTCAGGGGGGATGATAGCCAAAAACATTCAGTACTTC.